The clone carrying this TCR beta chain was seen repeatedly, ten times or more. Its antigen is as yet unknown. This entry belongs to a study of blood T cells in healthy people across ages. Study conclusions and caveats: Roughly linear age-related decline in beta diversity appeared, significant by age around 40. CMV status of donors was unknown, possibly confounding expanded clonotype changes. Higher diversity, along with more naive CD4+ cells, distinguished long-lived donors from aged donors.

A J-beta primer mix and a sample-barcoded 5' primer were used in a second PCR of about 7 to 12 cycles. All cDNA molecules were each tagged by a template-switch adaptor with 12 random nucleotides. Each CDR3 protein gets one entry after TCRdb re-called the 5' RACE reads with MiXCR. The table has hundreds of thousands of distinct CDR3 sequences, around two fifths seen once. Germline values: CDR1 SQVTM, CDR2 ANQGSEA. J gave up 6 bases and V 4 bases, and 10 bases lay outside the gene matches. CDR3 length equals 14 residues. Material for sequencing was blood. This sequence was found in a man between 60 and 75 years old in good health. This sequence joins TRBV29-1 and TRBJ2-5; 8 bases are shared with TRBD1. CDR3 protein: CSVVVVTGGKTQYF. In DNA, the CDR3 is TGCAGCGTTGTTGTTGTAACAGGGGGAAAGACCCAGTACTTC.